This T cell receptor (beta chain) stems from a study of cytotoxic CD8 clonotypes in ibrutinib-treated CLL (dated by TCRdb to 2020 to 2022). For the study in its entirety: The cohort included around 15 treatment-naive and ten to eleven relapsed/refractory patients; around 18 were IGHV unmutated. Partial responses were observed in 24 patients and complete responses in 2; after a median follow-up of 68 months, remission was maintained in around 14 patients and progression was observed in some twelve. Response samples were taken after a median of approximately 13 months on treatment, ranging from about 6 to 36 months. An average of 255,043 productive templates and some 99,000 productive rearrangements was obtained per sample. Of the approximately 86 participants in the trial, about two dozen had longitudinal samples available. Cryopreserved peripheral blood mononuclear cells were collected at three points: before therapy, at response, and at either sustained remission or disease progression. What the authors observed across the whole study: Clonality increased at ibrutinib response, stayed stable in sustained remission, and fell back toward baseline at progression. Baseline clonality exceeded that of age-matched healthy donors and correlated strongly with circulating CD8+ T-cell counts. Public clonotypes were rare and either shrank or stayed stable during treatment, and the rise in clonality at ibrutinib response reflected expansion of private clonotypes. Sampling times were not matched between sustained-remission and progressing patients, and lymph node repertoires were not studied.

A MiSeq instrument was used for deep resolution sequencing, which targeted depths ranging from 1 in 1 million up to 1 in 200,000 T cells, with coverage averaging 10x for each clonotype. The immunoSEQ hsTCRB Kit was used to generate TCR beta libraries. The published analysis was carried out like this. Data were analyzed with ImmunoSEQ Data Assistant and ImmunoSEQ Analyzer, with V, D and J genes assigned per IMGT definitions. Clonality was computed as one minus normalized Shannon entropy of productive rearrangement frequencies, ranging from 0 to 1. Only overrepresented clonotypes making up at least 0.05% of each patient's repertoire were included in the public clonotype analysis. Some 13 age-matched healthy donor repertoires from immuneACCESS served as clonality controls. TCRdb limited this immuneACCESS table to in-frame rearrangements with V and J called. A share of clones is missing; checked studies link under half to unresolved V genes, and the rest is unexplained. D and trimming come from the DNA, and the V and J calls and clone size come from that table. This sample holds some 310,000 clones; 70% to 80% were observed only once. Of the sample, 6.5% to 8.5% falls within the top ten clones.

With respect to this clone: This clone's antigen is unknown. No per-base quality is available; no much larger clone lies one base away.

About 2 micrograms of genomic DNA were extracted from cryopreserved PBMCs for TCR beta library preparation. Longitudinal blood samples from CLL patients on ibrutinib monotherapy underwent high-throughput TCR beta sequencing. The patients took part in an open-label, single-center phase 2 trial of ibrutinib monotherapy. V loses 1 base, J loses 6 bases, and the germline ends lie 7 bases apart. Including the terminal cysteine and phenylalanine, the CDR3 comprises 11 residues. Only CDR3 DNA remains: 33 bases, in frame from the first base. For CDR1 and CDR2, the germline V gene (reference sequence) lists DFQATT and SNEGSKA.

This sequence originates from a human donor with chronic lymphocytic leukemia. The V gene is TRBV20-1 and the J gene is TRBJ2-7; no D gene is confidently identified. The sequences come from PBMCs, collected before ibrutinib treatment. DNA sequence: TGCAGTGCTAGAGTGGTATTCGAGCAGTACTTC. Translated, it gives CSARVVFEQYF.